The following is a T cell receptor (beta chain) sequence with its context. The sample belongs to a study of T cell changes during pregnancy in multiple sclerosis. Method: immunoSEQ multiplex PCR; TCRdb's copy keeps in-frame clones and lacks some. The profile shows roughly 65,000 clones, around nine tenths of them singletons. This CDR3 contains 16 residues. Per the germline V gene, CDR1 is SGHTA and CDR2 is FQGNSA. V lost 5 bases, J lost 0 bases, and 11 bases lay in between. This clonotype was obtained from a female donor in good health, enrolled as a control in a pregnancy study. Here the sequenced sample was peripheral blood, taken in the third trimester of pregnancy. The V call is TRBV7-2, the J call TRBJ1-6, with D unresolved. The CDR3 sequence is CASSPRVSSYNSPLHF. The CDR3 DNA is TGTGCCAGCAGCCCACGGGTTAGCTCCTATAATTCACCCCTCCACTTT.